Listed here are 7 T cell receptor beta chains from one sample, sequenced in a study of blood T cell repertoires in COVID-19. Sequenced by immunoSEQ multiplex PCR; TCRdb stores in-frame clones only, minus some. This sample has some 230,000 clones; 70% to 90% occur once, and the top ten carry 2.9%. The sequencing input was peripheral blood. Every receptor here comes from a man aged 50 to 60 who had recovered from COVID-19.

The chain uses TRBV5-4 and TRBJ2-3; 7 bases fit TRBD2. With 0 bases clipped from V and 8 bases from J, the junction kept 6 bases outside the gene matches. Germline V gene data show CDR1 as SGHNT and CDR2 as YYREEE (reference sequence). CDR3 length: 14 residues. The CDR3 DNA sequence: TGTGCCAGCAGCTTGGTAGGGAGGGAAGGTACGCAGTATTTT. This sequence encodes CASSLVGREGTQYF.

The rearrangement uses TRBV5-1 and TRBJ1-1, with 8 bases matching TRBD1. This CDR3 is built from 14 residues. With 7 bases clipped from V and 4 bases from J, the junction kept 9 bases outside the gene matches. Germline CDR1 SGHRS, CDR2 YFSETQ. This CDR3 reads CASRPGTGPTEAFF. In nucleotides, the CDR3 is TGCGCCAGCCGTCCCGGGACAGGTCCCACTGAAGCTTTCTTT.

This clone was detected a few times. The chain couples TRBV21-1 to TRBJ2-7; TRBD1 is the table's D call, not checked against the DNA. TRBV21-1 is designated a pseudogene. This CDR3 is 15 amino acids long. For the CDR3, the DNA is TGTGCCAGCAGCAAATCTGGCAGGGGGGCTGGGGAGCAGTACTTC. Its translation: CASSKSGRGAGEQYF.

This chain joins TRBV7-6 and TRBJ2-2; 7 positions agree with TRBD1. Germline V gene sequence: CDR1 SGHVS, CDR2 FNYEAQ. The CDR3 spans 15 residues. J was trimmed by 2 bases and V by 5 bases; bases with no gene match: 5. The CDR3 DNA reads TGTGCCAGCAGCGACAGGGTGGCAAACACCGGGGAGCTGTTTTTT. Encoded protein: CASSDRVANTGELFF.

This sequence joins TRBV11-2 and TRBJ2-7; 9 nucleotides agree with TRBD2. The CDR3 length is 16 residues. CDR1 SGHAT and CDR2 FQNNGV come from the germline V gene. V lost 5 bases to trimming and J lost 1 base; unmatched junction nucleotides: 9. CDR3 sequence (DNA): TGTGCCAGCAGCCGTCCGGCGGGGGGGGTATCCTACGAGCAGTACTTC. This codes for CASSRPAGGVSYEQYF.

This CDR3 reads CASSLGQGVNSPLHF. CDR3 nucleotides: TGTGCCAGCAGCTTGGGACAGGGGGTAAATTCACCCCTCCACTTT. The chain carries TRBV5-8 and TRBJ1-6; 9 nucleotides agree with TRBD1. Per the germline V gene, CDR1 is SGHTS and CDR2 is YDEGEE. This CDR3 is 15 amino acids long. V was pared by 0 bases and J by 7 bases, with 2 bases of the junction left unmatched.

This chain links TRBV19 with TRBJ1-5, with 7 bases aligning to TRBD1. The germline V gene encodes CDR1 LNHDA and CDR2 SQIVND (reference sequence). The CDR3 sequence is 15 residues long. V dropped 6 bases and J dropped 3; count of bases not matched to a gene: 8. For the CDR3, the DNA is TGTGCCAGTAGCACCGCGGACAGGAACAATCAGCCCCAGCATTTT. As protein: CASSTADRNNQPQHF.